Following are 26 T cell receptor beta chains from one sample sequenced in a study of T-cell memory formation after mild COVID-19. MiXCR, run by TCRdb on the 5' RACE reads, gives a single entry per CDR3 protein. The sample lists roughly 480,000 distinct CDR3 sequences, roughly 25% occurring once. Sequencing was done on a sample of PBMCs or a T cell subset sorted from them (not recorded which). The receptors come from an adult woman who had mild COVID-19 (a few samples of this study predate the infection). Cell type and time point are not known.

Concerning this clonotype itself: This may be a read error: a much more frequent sequence differs by one nucleotide. This sequence joins TRBV23-1 and TRBJ1-2; no clear D. TRBV23-1 falls under the ORF class, with uncertain function. The CDR3 covers 9 residues. The CDR3 is CVSRSGYTF. The CDR3, as DNA: TGCGTCAGCAGGAGCGGCTACACCTTC.

This chain joins TRBV9 and TRBJ2-1, with TRBD2 matching 12 bases. This CDR3 region has 16 residues. The J segment lost 8 bases and the V segment lost 3 bases, leaving 9 bases of the junction unmatched. Germline CDR1 reads SGDLS; CDR2 reads YYNGEE. The DNA of the CDR3 is TGTGCCAGCAGCGGGCTAGCGGGGGGGCCGCTGTATGAGCAGTTCTTC. Translated, it gives CASSGLAGGPLYEQFF.

In this sample, this clonotype turned up a few times. The J gene is TRBJ2-1, the V gene TRBV5-1; TRBD1 matches 8 bases. The CDR3 is 15 residues long. Germline CDR1 is SGHRS and CDR2 is YFSETQ. With 7 bases clipped from V and 7 bases from J, the junction kept 13 bases outside the gene matches. The CDR3 DNA follows: TGCGCCAGCTCCTCGGGTGACAGGGGCGGTAATGAGCAGTTCTTC. This sequence encodes CASSSGDRGGNEQFF.

The chain carries TRBV2 and TRBJ2-1; TRBD1 matches at 8 bases. The CDR3 is 13 residues long. After removal of 6 bases from V and 5 bases from J, the junction contained 3 bases not matched to a gene. Germline values: CDR1 SNHLY, CDR2 FYNNEI. The DNA for the CDR3 is TGTGCCAGCAGCCCGACAGGGGACAATGAGCAGTTCTTC. Its protein is CASSPTGDNEQFF.

Only a few counts were recorded for this clonotype. The V and J genes are TRBV7-9 and TRBJ2-3, with a weak D call TRBD2 (5 bases). Germline V gives CDR1 SEHNR, CDR2 FQNEAQ (reference sequence). V was pared by 2 bases and J by 4 bases, with 13 bases between. The CDR3 totals 15 residues. CDR3 protein: CASSLLASPADTQYF. The DNA of the CDR3 is TGTGCCAGCAGCTTACTAGCTAGTCCCGCAGATACGCAGTATTTT.

This clonotype has more than one count but fewer than ten. The J gene is TRBJ2-1, the V gene TRBV6-5; D is perhaps TRBD1 (6 bases). V was trimmed by 6 bases and J by 2 bases, leaving 14 bases between them. CDR1 is MNHEY and CDR2 is SVGAGI in the germline V gene. This CDR3 is 15 amino acids long. DNA for the CDR3: TGTGCCAGCAGATCGAGGGACACTGCCTACAATGAGCAGTTCTTC. Translation gives CASRSRDTAYNEQFF.

This clonotype occurred a few times. The chain combines TRBV3-1 with TRBJ2-7; D gene ambiguous. The V and J ends lost 3 bases and 1 base respectively, with 10 bases between them. The CDR3 runs 14 residues. Germline V gives CDR1 LGHDT, CDR2 YNNKEL (reference sequence). CDR3: CASSHLQGSYEQYF. The CDR3 DNA sequence: TGTGCCAGCAGCCACTTACAAGGGTCCTACGAGCAGTACTTC.

This clonotype was found a few times. The chain couples TRBV6-1 to TRBJ2-1; TRBD1 or TRBD2 may be the D gene (5 bases each). With 2 bases removed from V and 9 bases from J, the gap between germline ends came to 8 bases. The CDR3 totals 12 residues. The germline V gene has CDR1 MNHNS and CDR2 SASEGT. In DNA, the CDR3 is TGTGCCAGCAGTGAATGGGGGATTGAGCAGTTCTTC. Protein sequence: CASSEWGIEQFF.

CDR3: CASSAVPGGAGELFF. CDR3 DNA sequence: TGTGCCAGCAGCGCCGTCCCGGGGGGCGCCGGGGAGCTGTTTTTT. The chain uses TRBV9 and TRBJ2-2; possibly TRBD2 for D (7 bases). Looked up from germline, CDR1 is SGDLS and CDR2 is YYNGEE. Trimming shortened V by 3 bases and J by 6 bases, and 15 bases separated the two germline ends. This CDR3 is built from 15 residues. The variable domain in full, with the rest retrieved from reference TRBV9 and TRBJ2-2, is DSGVTQTPKHLITATGQRVTLRCSPRSGDLSVYWYQQSLDQGLQFLIQYYNGEERAKGNILERFSAQQFPDLHSELNLSSLELGDSALYFCASSAVPGGAGELFFGEGSRLTVL.

This clonotype was recorded a few times. This chain joins TRBV20-1 and TRBJ2-1; the match to TRBD2 covers 10 bases. V shed 0 bases and J 5 bases; nucleotides not matched to a gene: 7. Germline values: CDR1 DFQATT, CDR2 SNEGSKA (reference sequence). This CDR3 contains 16 residues. This chain's CDR3 is CSARDIQAGGHNEQFF. CDR3 nucleotide sequence: TGCAGTGCTAGAGATATCCAAGCGGGAGGGCACAATGAGCAGTTCTTC.

This clonotype has a handful of counts. The rearrangement uses TRBV7-2 and TRBJ2-1; no definite D call. Trimming took 5 bases from V and 9 from J, leaving 11 bases between them. The CDR3 totals 12 residues. CDR1 SGHTA and CDR2 FQGNSA come from the germline V gene. CDR3 bases: TGTGCCAGCAGCCGCACGGGTGGTGAGCAGTTCTTC. This encodes CASSRTGGEQFF.

Only a few counts were recorded for this clonotype. The V and J genes are TRBV7-6 and TRBJ2-1, with D perhaps matching TRBD2 (5 bases). Trimming cost V 1 base and J 3 bases, with 10 bases left between them. Germline V gene lookup returns CDR1 SGHVS and CDR2 FNYEAQ. The CDR3 contains 15 residues. The CDR3: CASSLGAGNYNEQFF. As DNA, the CDR3 is TGTGCCAGCAGCTTAGGGGCCGGGAACTACAATGAGCAGTTCTTC.

The chain is built from TRBV6-1 and TRBJ2-3; a weak D match, TRBD1 (5 bases). Trimming removed 3 bases at V and 1 base at J, with 11 bases between. Germline V gene lookup returns CDR1 MNHNS and CDR2 SASEGT. The CDR3 length is 15 residues. DNA for the CDR3: TGTGCCAGCAGTGATGTGGGCAGGGGCACAGATACGCAGTATTTT. It is translated as CASSDVGRGTDTQYF.

The V gene is TRBV4-1, the J gene TRBJ2-7; D is tentatively TRBD1 or TRBD2 (6 bases each). Between the trimmed V and J ends, which lost 5 bases and 6 bases, there was a span of 17 bases. The CDR3 runs 14 residues. Germline V gene sequence: CDR1 MGHRA, CDR2 YSYEKL. The CDR3: CASSWGAEVGEQYF. The CDR3 nucleotides are TGCGCCAGCAGCTGGGGGGCCGAGGTTGGCGAGCAGTACTTC.

CDR3 amino acids: CASSQPRAVATQYF. The CDR3 DNA is TGCGCCAGCAGTCAACCTCGGGCGGTGGCTACGCAGTATTTT. The chain carries TRBV23-1 and TRBJ2-3; D call uncertain. TRBV23-1 has ORF status, its function being uncertain. This CDR3 has 14 residues. V was cut by 2 bases and J by 8 bases, with 14 bases left in between.

This clonotype has only one observation. The chain employs TRBV30 and TRBJ1-2; TRBD1 is a possible D gene (5 bases). The CDR3 is 13 residues long. V gave up 4 bases and J gave up 8 bases, with 17 bases separating them. Germline assignment: CDR1 GTSNPN and CDR2 SVGIG (reference sequence). The CDR3 sequence is CAWKYRSRAGYTF. In DNA, the CDR3 is TGTGCCTGGAAATACAGGAGTAGAGCCGGCTACACCTTC.

The genes are TRBV7-2 and TRBJ2-2, with D possibly matching TRBD1 (7 bases). Deletions cut 5 bases from V and 5 bases from J, with 15 bases between. CDR3 size: 15 residues. Germline V gives CDR1 SGHTA, CDR2 FQGNSA. The CDR3 protein is CASSPWPGGTGELFF. In nucleotides, the CDR3 is TGTGCCAGCAGCCCCTGGCCAGGGGGGACCGGGGAGCTGTTTTTT.

The genes are TRBV15 and TRBJ2-3, with 7 bases matching TRBD2. The germline CDR1 and CDR2 sequences are LNHNV and YYDKDF (reference sequence). The V gene end was trimmed by 2 bases and the J gene end by 4 bases; junction bases not matched to a gene: 6. The CDR3 is 15 amino acids. CDR3 DNA: TGTGCCACCAGCAGAAGGAGCGGGAAGTCAGATACGCAGTATTTT. Protein sequence: CATSRRSGKSDTQYF.

This clonotype occurred a few times. The chain joins TRBV7-6 to TRBJ2-5; D is tentatively TRBD1 or TRBD2 (5 bases each). V was shortened by 7 bases and J by 5 bases, with 17 bases between the two germline ends. Germline V CDR1 and CDR2: SGHVS, FNYEAQ. This CDR3 comprises 14 residues. The CDR3 loop reads CASTELGALETQYF. Written as DNA, the CDR3 is TGTGCCAGCACCGAACTAGGGGCGCTGGAGACCCAGTACTTC.

In its sample, this clonotype was seen a few times. The chain has TRBV2 and TRBJ2-3; maybe TRBD1 (7 bases). The CDR3 is 14 amino acids. Germline CDR1 and CDR2: SNHLY and FYNNEI. Trimming shortened V by 10 bases and J by 4 bases, and 18 bases separated the two germline ends. CDR3 sequence (DNA): TGTGCCACCCTCCAGGGGGGAGCTTCAGATACGCAGTATTTT. It is translated as CATLQGGASDTQYF. Looking up the rest from reference TRBV2 and TRBJ2-3 gives the full variable domain: EPEVTQTPSHQVTQMGQEVILRCVPISNHLYFYWYRQILGQKVEFLVSFYNNEISEKSEIFDDQFSVERPDGSNFTLKIRSTKLEDSAMYFCATLQGGASDTQYFGPGTRLTVL.

DNA of the CDR3: TGTGCCAGCAGTGAACAGGGGAGGGGAAACTACGAGCAGTACTTC. As protein: CASSEQGRGNYEQYF. V is TRBV25-1 and J is TRBJ2-7, with a possible D match to TRBD2 (7 bases). Germline V gives CDR1 MGHDK, CDR2 SYGVNS. The V end was cut by 2 bases, the J end by 3 bases, with 14 bases between. The CDR3 totals 15 residues.

J is TRBJ2-4 and V is TRBV4-1; D call uncertain. The CDR3 has 15 amino acids. The ends were cut back, 8 bases at V and 6 bases at J, with 20 bases in the middle. CDR1 and CDR2 (germline): MGHRA, YSYEKL. In DNA, the CDR3 is TGCGCCAGCGGTCTTACGACATCCGAGTCAAACATTCAGTACTTC. Its translation is CASGLTTSESNIQYF.

The rearrangement joins TRBV10-3 to TRBJ2-5; the D call may be TRBD1 or TRBD2 (5 bases each). Looked up from germline, CDR1 is ENHRY and CDR2 is SYGVKD. This CDR3 comprises 11 residues. Between the trimmed V and J ends, which lost 6 bases and 9 bases, there was a span of 11 bases. As DNA, the CDR3 is TGTGCCATCAGCCAAATGGGGGCCCAGTACTTC. Translating gives CAISQMGAQYF.

This chain links TRBV6-6 with TRBJ1-1; D is undetermined. Per germline, CDR1 MNHNY and CDR2 SVGAGI (reference sequence). The CDR3 is made up of 15 amino acids. Trimming took off 0 bases at V and 0 bases at J, with 8 bases between the two ends. CDR3 bases: TGTGCCAGCAGTTACTCGGACGTCTTGAACACTGAAGCTTTCTTT. Translation gives CASSYSDVLNTEAFF.

The V and J genes are TRBV3-1 and TRBJ2-3, with D perhaps matching TRBD1 (6 bases). The CDR3 contains 15 residues. Trimming took 3 bases from V and 7 from J, leaving 17 bases between them. In germline, CDR1 is LGHDT, CDR2 YNNKEL (reference sequence). CDR3 loop: CASSQSDTGHNTQYF. CDR3 sequence (DNA): TGTGCCAGCAGCCAGTCGGATACGGGACACAATACGCAGTATTTT.

V gene TRBV15 combines with J gene TRBJ2-1, with D perhaps assigned TRBD1 or TRBD2 (7 bases each). This CDR3 is 16 amino acids long. The germline V gene encodes CDR1 LNHNV and CDR2 YYDKDF (reference sequence). Trimming took 5 bases from V and 6 from J, leaving 20 bases between them. The CDR3 spells CATSQGGAGRGNEQFF. The CDR3 coding sequence is TGTGCCACCAGCCAGGGGGGGGCAGGGAGAGGCAATGAGCAGTTCTTC.